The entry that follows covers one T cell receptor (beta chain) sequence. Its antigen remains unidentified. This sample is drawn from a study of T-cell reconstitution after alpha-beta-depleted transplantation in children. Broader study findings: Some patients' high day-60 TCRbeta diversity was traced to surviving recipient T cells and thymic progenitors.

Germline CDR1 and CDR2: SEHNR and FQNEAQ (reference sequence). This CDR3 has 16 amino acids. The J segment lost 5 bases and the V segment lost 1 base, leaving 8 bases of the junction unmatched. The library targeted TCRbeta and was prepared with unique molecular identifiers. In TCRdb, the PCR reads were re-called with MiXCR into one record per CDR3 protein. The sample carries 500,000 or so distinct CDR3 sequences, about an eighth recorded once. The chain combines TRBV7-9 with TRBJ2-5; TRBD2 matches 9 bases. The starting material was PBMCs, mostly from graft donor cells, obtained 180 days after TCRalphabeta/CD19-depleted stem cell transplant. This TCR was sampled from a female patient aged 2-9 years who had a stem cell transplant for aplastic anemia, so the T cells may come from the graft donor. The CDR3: CASSLGLAGFGETQYF. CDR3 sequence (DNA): TGTGCCAGCAGCTTAGGGCTAGCGGGGTTTGGTGAGACCCAGTACTTC. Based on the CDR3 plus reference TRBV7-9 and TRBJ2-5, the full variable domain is DTGVSQNPRHKITKRGQNVTFRCDPISEHNRLYWYRQTLGQGPEFLTYFQNEAQLEKSRLLSDRFSAERPKGSFSTLEIQRTEQGDSAMYLCASSLGLAGFGETQYFGPGTRLLVL.